These 9 T cell receptor beta chains were sequenced from one sample in a study of shared clonotypes between healthy human individuals. The method was immunoSEQ multiplex PCR; TCRdb's version includes in-frame clones alone and lacks a portion of them. The sample shows over a million clones, about 75% of them seen only once. The sample taken for sequencing was memory CD4+ T cells sorted from blood. As to subset: CD45RA-negative fraction. These receptors originate from a young man in good health.

This chain uses TRBV6-6 with TRBJ2-7; maybe TRBD1 (5 bases). Per the germline V gene, CDR1 is MNHNY and CDR2 is SVGAGI (reference sequence). V was shortened by 0 bases and J by 6 bases, with 12 bases between the two germline ends. The CDR3 contains 14 residues. CDR3 loop: CASSYSSGNGEQYF. The CDR3, as DNA: TGTGCCAGCAGTTACTCGTCAGGGAACGGCGAGCAGTACTTC.

The chain combines TRBV29-1 with TRBJ1-1; the D gene is possibly TRBD1 (6 bases). Trimming stripped 6 bases from V and 7 bases from J, with 12 bases between. Germline values: CDR1 SQVTM, CDR2 ANQGSEA. The length of the CDR3 is 11 residues. The CDR3 reads CSVMGAGEAFF. Written as DNA, the CDR3 is TGCAGCGTCATGGGGGCTGGTGAAGCTTTCTTT.

This chain uses TRBV5-4 with TRBJ2-5; D uncertain. V gave up 0 bases and J gave up 2 bases, with 2 bases separating them. Germline V gene sequence: CDR1 SGHNT, CDR2 YYREEE (reference sequence). The CDR3 has 12 residues. DNA of the CDR3: TGTGCCAGCAGCTTGGTACAAGAGACCCAGTACTTC. Its protein product is CASSLVQETQYF.

The J gene is TRBJ2-7, the V gene TRBV6-6; 13 bases fit TRBD2. This CDR3 is 16 amino acids long. The V gene's germline CDR1 is MNHNY and CDR2 SVGAGI (reference sequence). V lost 6 bases to trimming and J lost 2 bases; unmatched junction nucleotides: 7. The CDR3 here is CASRTTGTSGTYEQYF. CDR3 coding DNA: TGTGCCAGCAGAACTACCGGGACTAGCGGGACCTACGAGCAGTACTTC.

V gene TRBV4-3 combines with J gene TRBJ2-7; no clear D gene. CDR3 size: 14 residues. Germline V gene data show CDR1 as LGHNA and CDR2 as YSLEER. V gave up 0 bases and J gave up 4 bases, with 10 bases separating them. DNA for the CDR3: TGCGCCAGCAGCCAAGATTGGGGTCTTTACGAGCAGTACTTC. It specifies CASSQDWGLYEQYF.

The chain has TRBV5-4 and TRBJ1-2, with 7 positions matching TRBD1. The CDR3 contains 14 residues. Unmatched junction bases numbered 6, after V lost 3 bases and J lost 4 bases. Germline CDR1 and CDR2: SGHNT and YYREEE (reference sequence). CDR3 bases: TGTGCCAGCAGCTCTCCGGACAGGCTCTATGGCTACACCTTC. Translating gives CASSSPDRLYGYTF.

The chain carries TRBV7-9 and TRBJ1-2; D call uncertain. Germline V CDR1 and CDR2: SEHNR, FQNEAQ (reference sequence). The V gene lost 5 bases and the J gene lost 2 bases, with 15 bases spanning the gap. The CDR3 contains 15 residues. CDR3 DNA sequence: TGTGCCAGCAGCCCCAAGTGGGCGGGAAACTATGGCTACACCTTC. Protein product: CASSPKWAGNYGYTF.

The gene calls are TRBV14 and TRBJ2-3; D possibly uses TRBD1 or TRBD2 (5 bases each). The CDR3 runs to 14 residues. The V and J ends lost 4 bases and 5 bases respectively, with 13 bases between them. Germline V gene lookup returns CDR1 SGHDN and CDR2 FVKESK. The CDR3 DNA reads TGTGCCAGCAGCCTCCGGACGGGACGAGATACGCAGTATTTT. It yields the protein CASSLRTGRDTQYF.

V is TRBV6-1 and J is TRBJ1-2; the D gene is possibly TRBD1 (6 bases). The V gene's germline CDR1 is MNHNS and CDR2 SASEGT. This CDR3 is 15 amino acids long. Deletions cut 4 bases from V and 1 base from J, with 13 bases between. The CDR3 region is CASSGTDRLNYGYTF. The CDR3 bases are TGTGCCAGCAGTGGGACGGACAGACTTAACTATGGCTACACCTTC.